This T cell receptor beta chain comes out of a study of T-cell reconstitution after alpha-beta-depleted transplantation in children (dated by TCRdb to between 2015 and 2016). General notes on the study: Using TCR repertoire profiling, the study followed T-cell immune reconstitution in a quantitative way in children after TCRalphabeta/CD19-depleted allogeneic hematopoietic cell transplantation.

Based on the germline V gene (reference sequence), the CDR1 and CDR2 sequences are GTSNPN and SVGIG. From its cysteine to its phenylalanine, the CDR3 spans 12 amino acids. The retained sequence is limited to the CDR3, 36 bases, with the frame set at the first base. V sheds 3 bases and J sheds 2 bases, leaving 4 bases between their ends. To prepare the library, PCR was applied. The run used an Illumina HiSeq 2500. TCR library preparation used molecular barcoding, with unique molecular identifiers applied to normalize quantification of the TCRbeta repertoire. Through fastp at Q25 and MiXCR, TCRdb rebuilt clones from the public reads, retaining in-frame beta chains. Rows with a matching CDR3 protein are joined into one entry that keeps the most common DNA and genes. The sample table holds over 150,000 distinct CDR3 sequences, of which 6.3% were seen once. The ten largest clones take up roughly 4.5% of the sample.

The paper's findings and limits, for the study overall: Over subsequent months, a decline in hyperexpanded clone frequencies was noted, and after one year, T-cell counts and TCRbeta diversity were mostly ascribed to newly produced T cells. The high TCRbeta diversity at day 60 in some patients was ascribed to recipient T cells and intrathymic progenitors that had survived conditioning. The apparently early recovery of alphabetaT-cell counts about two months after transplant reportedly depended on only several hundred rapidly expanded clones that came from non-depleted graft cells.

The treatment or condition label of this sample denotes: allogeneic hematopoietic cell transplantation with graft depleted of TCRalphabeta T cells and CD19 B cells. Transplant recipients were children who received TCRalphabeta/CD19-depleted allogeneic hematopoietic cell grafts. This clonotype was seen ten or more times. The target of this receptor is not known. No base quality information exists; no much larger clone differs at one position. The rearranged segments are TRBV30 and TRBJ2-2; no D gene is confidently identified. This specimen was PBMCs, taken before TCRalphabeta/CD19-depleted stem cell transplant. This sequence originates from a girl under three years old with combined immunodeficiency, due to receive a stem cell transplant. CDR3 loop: CAWRKNTGELFF. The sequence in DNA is TGTGCCTGGAGGAAAAACACCGGGGAGCTGTTTTTT.